These 18 T cell receptor beta chains share one sample of origin, sequenced in a study of T cell responses to AZD1222 COVID-19 vaccine. Assay used: immunoSEQ multiplex PCR; TCRdb lists only in-frame clones, some missing. The sample includes roughly 83,000 clones, 86% of them seen just once. Sequenced here: peripheral blood, sampled on day 0 of AZD1222 vaccination. The receptors were sampled from an adult in good health.

V and J are TRBV7-9 and TRBJ1-2; D is ambiguous. V lost 8 bases, J lost 6 bases, and 10 bases lay in between. The CDR3 loop spans 11 amino acids. Germline V gene sequence: CDR1 SEHNR, CDR2 FQNEAQ (reference sequence). The CDR3 loop is CASGRENGYTF. CDR3 bases: TGTGCCAGCGGAAGGGAGAATGGCTACACCTTC.

CDR3 DNA: TGTGCCAGCAGACTGGACAGCTTCTCTGGGGCCAACGTCCTGACTTTC. Its translation is CASRLDSFSGANVLTF. This chain joins TRBV28 and TRBJ2-6, with D tentatively TRBD1 (6 bases). The V gene lost 6 bases and the J gene lost 0 bases, with 12 bases spanning the gap. CDR3 length equals 16 residues. Germline V gene lookup returns CDR1 MDHEN and CDR2 SYDVKM.

This clone was counted only a few times. This chain uses TRBV7-8 with TRBJ1-3, with no clear D. This CDR3 is 13 amino acids long. CDR1 is SGHVS and CDR2 is FQNEAQ in the germline V gene. V shed 7 bases and J shed 1 base, with 8 bases lying between them. CDR3 sequence reads: CASTRSSGNTIYF. CDR3 DNA: TGTGCCAGCACCAGGAGTTCTGGAAACACCATATATTTT.

The V gene is TRBV6-5, the J gene TRBJ1-1; D not resolved. The germline V and J ends were trimmed by 10 bases and 1 base, with 19 bases remaining between them. Germline values: CDR1 MNHEY, CDR2 SVGAGI. This CDR3 region has 15 residues. The CDR3 coding sequence is TGTGCCATCAGAACCCTCTCGGGCGGGAACACTGAAGCTTTCTTT. Translating gives CAIRTLSGGNTEAFF.

The chain combines TRBV6-5 with TRBJ1-3; a weak D match, TRBD1 (5 bases). Germline CDR1 is MNHEY and CDR2 is SVGAGI. CDR3 length equals 14 residues. Trimming took off 4 bases at V and 4 bases at J, with 11 bases between the two ends. The chain's CDR3 is CASSSGFAGNTIYF. CDR3 coding DNA: TGTGCCAGCAGTTCAGGGTTCGCAGGAAACACCATATATTTT.

This clone was recorded a few times. V and J are TRBV12-3 or TRBV12-4 and TRBJ1-1; no definite D call. The V end lost 5 bases, the J end lost 1 base, and 8 bases lay between the germline ends. The CDR3 extends over 13 amino acids. The DNA for the CDR3 is TGTGCCAGCAGTCAACGCGAGAACACTGAAGCTTTCTTT. It is translated as CASSQRENTEAFF.

V is TRBV5-1 and J is TRBJ2-2; D gene uncertain. Trimming removed 2 bases at V and 7 bases at J, with 9 bases between. This CDR3 region has 13 residues. Germline CDR1 reads SGHRS; CDR2 reads YFSETQ. The CDR3 nucleotides are TGCGCCAGCAGCTTACCAGATGTCGGGGAGCTGTTTTTT. Translated: CASSLPDVGELFF.

This chain uses TRBV5-1 with TRBJ2-7, with D unclear. The CDR3 sequence is 12 residues long. The ends were cut back, 4 bases at V and 0 bases at J, with 5 bases in the middle. CDR1 and CDR2 (germline): SGHRS, YFSETQ. The CDR3 protein is CASSPDSYEQYF. CDR3 bases: TGCGCCAGCAGCCCCGACTCCTACGAGCAGTACTTC.

The chain joins TRBV28 to TRBJ2-5; a possible D gene is TRBD2 (6 bases). V was cut by 6 bases and J by 4 bases, with 9 bases left in between. Germline V gives CDR1 MDHEN, CDR2 SYDVKM. The CDR3 is made up of 12 amino acids. The CDR3 spells CASSWRGETQYF. The CDR3 nucleotides read TGTGCCAGCAGCTGGAGGGGAGAGACCCAGTACTTC.

The J gene is TRBJ2-1, the V gene TRBV6-1; tentative D call: TRBD2 (6 bases). V lost 5 bases, J lost 1 base, and 12 bases lay in between. The CDR3 consists of 15 residues. Germline V gene lookup returns CDR1 MNHNS and CDR2 SASEGT. The CDR3 here is CASSTLGGSYNEQFF. CDR3 in DNA: TGTGCCAGCAGTACCTTGGGGGGTTCCTACAATGAGCAGTTCTTC.

CDR3 in amino acids: CSARGGGGYTF. The DNA for the CDR3 is TGCAGTGCTAGAGGGGGTGGTGGCTACACCTTC. V and J are TRBV20-1 and TRBJ1-2; the D is unclear. Germline V gives CDR1 DFQATT, CDR2 SNEGSKA (reference sequence). The CDR3 extends over 11 amino acids. V gave up 1 base and J gave up 7 bases, with 7 bases separating them.

In regard to this clone: Other nucleotide sequences in the sample specify the same CDR3. The V gene is TRBV27, the J gene TRBJ1-1; D is undetermined. CDR1 and CDR2 (germline): MNHEY, SMNVEV (reference sequence). This CDR3 is built from 13 residues. Trimming removed 2 bases from V and 0 bases from J, with 4 bases in between. CDR3 DNA sequence: TGTGCCAGCAGTTTAGGGCTGAACACTGAAGCTTTCTTT. Amino acids: CASSLGLNTEAFF.

This sequence joins TRBV13 and TRBJ2-7; D unresolved. The CDR3 extends over 13 amino acids. V lost 3 bases to trimming and J lost 12 bases, with 18 bases between them. Germline V lookup: CDR1 PRHDT, CDR2 FYEKMQ (reference sequence). The CDR3: CASSLSLGGSPYF. In DNA, the CDR3 is TGTGCCAGCAGCTTGAGTTTGGGCGGCTCTCCGTACTTC.

This chain joins TRBV6-5 and TRBJ1-5; D may be TRBD1 (5 bases). The CDR3 has 14 amino acids. V gave up 7 bases and J gave up 10 bases, with 20 bases separating them. The germline gives CDR1 MNHEY, CDR2 SVGAGI. Here the CDR3 reads CASKGETVLGPQHF. The CDR3 nucleotides read TGTGCCAGCAAAGGGGAGACCGTTTTAGGACCCCAGCATTTT.

This clone was detected once. The limits of the CDR3 on the DNA are not certain, so only TCRdb's listed CDR3 is given. The chain links TRBV7-2 to TRBJ2-1; the table's D call, TRBD2, was not checked against the DNA. The CDR3 comprises 17 residues, both ends counted. The germline CDR1 and CDR2 sequences are SGHTA and FQGNSA. CDR3 sequence reads: CASSLVASGSGSGGMFF.

This sequence joins TRBV7-2 and TRBJ2-1; unclear D gene. The CDR3 extends over 14 amino acids. The V end was cut by 5 bases, the J end by 9 bases, with 17 bases between. Germline loops: CDR1 SGHTA, CDR2 FQGNSA. The CDR3 DNA is TGTGCCAGCAGCCCAACCCTGGGATGGGGTGAGCAGTTCTTC. Residues: CASSPTLGWGEQFF.

This clone was observed a handful of times. J is TRBJ2-7 and V is TRBV2; TRBD2 is a possible D gene (6 bases). Germline CDR1 and CDR2: SNHLY and FYNNEI. V was pared by 8 bases and J by 0 bases, with 11 bases between. The CDR3 consists of 13 residues. CDR3 bases: TGTGCCAGCCGCGGGATCCTCTCCTACGAGCAGTACTTC. Its translation is CASRGILSYEQYF.

This chain links TRBV19 with TRBJ2-7, with D perhaps matching TRBD1 (6 bases). This CDR3 has 12 residues. Germline lookup yields CDR1 LNHDA and CDR2 SQIVND (reference sequence). The germline V and J ends were trimmed by 5 bases and 3 bases, with 8 bases remaining between them. The CDR3 DNA follows: TGTGCCAGTAGTTCGGACAGCTACGAGCAGTACTTC. It codes for CASSSDSYEQYF.